This entry features one T cell receptor (beta chain) sequence. It lacks a known antigen. Base quality data are lacking; no much larger clone is found one base away. This record belongs to a study of shared clonotypes between healthy human individuals (dated by TCRdb to between 2020 and 2021). As for the study more broadly: The cohort comprised two women and a few men aged 18 to 49 years. For each donor, CD4 naive and CD4 memory were each run on three plates, CD8 naive on two plates, and CD8 memory on one plate. To estimate repertoire size and how much clonotypes are shared between individuals, the study performed deep sequencing of blood TCR repertoires from a few healthy adults. Libraries were prepared and TCR repertoires were sequenced by different laboratories using diverse techniques, in order to increase sequencing depth and limit assay-specific biases. Between about 0.8 and 8.9 billion PBMCs per donor were obtained by leukapheresis. Study-wide findings and limitations: Because the study included a small number of donors, the genetic and exposure-history diversity represented was limited. Based on pairwise subsampling, the degree of clonotype sharing among donors was expected to be affected by sequencing depth. Around 5% of naive CD4, 3% to 4% of naive CD8, 2% to 2.5% of memory CD4, and 0.35% to 0.4% of memory CD8 clonotypes were shared across a few donors. Naive subsets generally had larger estimated clonotype richness than memory subsets did. Incomplete sequencing was indicated by rarefaction of sorted-subset datasets, despite the large sequencing depth. Compared with non-shared clonotypes, clonotypes shared by all four sorted-subset donors had higher generation probabilities. Sampling was restricted to blood, and TCR repertoires in tissue are likely to differ from TCR repertoires in blood.

CDR1 and CDR2, per the germline V gene, are MGHRA and YSYEKL. V has 2 bases trimmed and J has 6 bases trimmed; junction bases matching no gene number 3. Reading from cysteine to phenylalanine, the CDR3 counts 16 amino acids. Only the CDR3 region is kept as DNA, spanning 48 bases read in frame from base 1. Using the deep immunoSEQ assay, multiplex PCR amplified TCR CDR3 regions from genomic DNA. Extracted genomic DNA from each cell subset was distributed evenly across all wells of several immunoSEQ 96-well plates, and each plate was treated as a replicate. For sorted subsets, each replicate PCR was loaded with approximately 200 ng genomic DNA, equivalent to 30,000 to 35,000 T cell genomes. Purified libraries were quantified with a Qubit 3.0 fluorometer, sized on a Bioanalyzer 2100, and re-quantified with the KAPA Library Quantification kit. A separate single-read 150-cycle Illumina NextSeq 550 flow cell was used to sequence each immunoSEQ 96-well plate. Turning to the authors' computational methods: Because the immunoSEQ output included only junctional sequences and no quality scores, the filtering could not be the same as the filtering used for full-length reads. Sequences were annotated with PyIR, a Python wrapper for IgBLAST v1.9, and V/J genes and CDR3 were assigned using IMGT germline references. Reads with weak V/J assignments (E-value above 1e-6), missing CDR3, stop codons, out-of-frame junctions, or ambiguous translated residues were removed. V3J clonotypes were defined as sequences sharing the same inferred V gene, J gene, and CDR3 amino acid sequence. Percentage overlap between repertoires was calculated by dividing the number of shared unique clonotypes by the size of the smaller repertoire. Three approaches were used to assess repertoire richness: RTK rarefaction, the Chao1 estimator, and Recon v2.1 estimates of unobserved clonotypes. Generation probabilities for all TCRbeta clonotypes obtained by the gDNA method from a handful of donors were computed using OLGA. This is the immuneACCESS table as TCRdb keeps it, with only in-frame sequences that have V and J called. A part of the clones is gone; compared with another copy, unresolved V genes explain less than half, and the rest is unexplained. The V and J calls and clone size come from that table; D and trimming were worked out from the DNA. The sample data list around 2,100,000 clones, and approximately 94% of these were observed just once. The ten top clones hold more than 0.95% of the sample.

CD8 naive samples were obtained by positive selection for CCR7 among CD45RO-negative cells, yielding a CD45RA+CCR7+ population from which TemRA cells were excluded. The donors were healthy, HIV-negative adults with no recently reported acute infections or vaccinations. Every donor was a Caucasian adult residing in Nashville, Tennessee, USA. After blood collection by leukapheresis, PBMCs were isolated using Ficoll-Histopaque density gradient centrifugation and then cryopreserved in the vapor phase of liquid nitrogen. Purity and quantity of every magnetically sorted T cell population were checked by analytical flow cytometry. Genomic DNA was isolated from each sorted fraction and quantified by UV absorbance on a Nanodrop 2000c.

The V and J genes are TRBV4-1 and TRBJ2-1; the junction holds 14 bases that match TRBD2. Sequencing input: naive CD8+ T cells sorted from blood. Per the publication, the cell subset or site label means: CD45RA+CCR7+. The sequence was collected from a man between 18 and 29 years old in good health. CDR3 loop: CASSQKTSGGVNEQFF. The nucleotide sequence is given as TGCGCCAGCAGCCAAAAGACTAGCGGGGGGGTCAATGAGCAGTTCTTC.